The entry below gives a single T cell receptor beta chain sequence along with its context. No antigen is known for it. The source of the sample is a study of T cells expressing NK-cell markers (dated by TCRdb to about 2020). Study-wide context: Several donors provided sorted CD3+CD56+NKG2C+, CD3+CD56+NKG2C- and CD3+CD56-NKG2C+ T-cell subsets, whose TCR beta-chain repertoires were profiled. Among the eight sequenced donors, only one was HCMV-seronegative, while the other seven were HCMV-seropositive. The eight sequenced donors were randomly selected healthy volunteers, three men and five women. Sequencing of the libraries produced 2 x 150 bp reads on Illumina HiSeq 2000/2500, MiSeq or NextSeq.

Overall study outcomes, separate from this receptor: Those dominant clonotypes were again the most abundant among CD3+CD56-NKG2C+ cells in several donors, at roughly 25-60.1%. In five to seven donors, the dominant CD3+CD56+NKG2C+ clonotypes were among the top 10 CD8+ clonotypes and accounted for about 1.0-7.5% of CD8+ T cells. Whether the expanded NKG2C-expressing T cell clones were specific for HCMV antigens remained unclear.

The CDR3 sequence holds 17 residues, the cysteine and phenylalanine included. The DNA is not on file. CDR1 and CDR2 are read off the germline V gene as MNHNS and SASEGT. A commercial ELISA kit detecting HCMV-specific IgG in serum was used to determine HCMV serostatus. Ficoll density gradient centrifugation was used to isolate peripheral blood mononuclear cells from blood. Instrument used: Illumina HiSeq 2000. TCR beta cDNA libraries were made by 5'RACE template switching that added a universal primer site and unique molecular identifiers. Synthesis of cDNA was primed from the TCR beta constant segment and was followed by two consecutive PCR amplification steps. In the source study's methods: MIGEC handled demultiplexing of the reads and grouping by UMI, while MiTCR was used to assemble and quantify clonotypes. To exclude erroneous sequences, any TCR cDNA sequence not supported by at least two reads was discarded. Downstream repertoire analysis used the tcR package, and clonotypes were matched across fractions by CDR3 nucleotide sequence plus V segment. VDJmatch was used to annotate antigen specificity against VDJdb, with one amino acid substitution in CDR3 allowed. Each CDR3 protein sequence appears as one entry after TCRdb reprocessed the reads, and no DNA is included. The V and J calls, along with clone size, are taken from TCRdb and not from the paper's own processing. For this sample, the table gives some 500,000 distinct CDR3 sequences. 1.4% to 1.5% of the sample is taken by the ten largest.

Sequencing was carried out using blood T cells: a sorted CD56 or NKG2C T cell subset, CD4+ or CD8+ T cells, or bulk PBMC T cells (not recorded which). The receptor was derived from a woman in her forties or fifties in good health. Donor details come from another sample of the same person, matched by shared clones. The chain is made from TRBV6-1 and TRBJ2-2; TCRdb designates TRBD2, a call that cannot be tested without DNA. CDR3 region: CASSVSSGRAWTGELFF.